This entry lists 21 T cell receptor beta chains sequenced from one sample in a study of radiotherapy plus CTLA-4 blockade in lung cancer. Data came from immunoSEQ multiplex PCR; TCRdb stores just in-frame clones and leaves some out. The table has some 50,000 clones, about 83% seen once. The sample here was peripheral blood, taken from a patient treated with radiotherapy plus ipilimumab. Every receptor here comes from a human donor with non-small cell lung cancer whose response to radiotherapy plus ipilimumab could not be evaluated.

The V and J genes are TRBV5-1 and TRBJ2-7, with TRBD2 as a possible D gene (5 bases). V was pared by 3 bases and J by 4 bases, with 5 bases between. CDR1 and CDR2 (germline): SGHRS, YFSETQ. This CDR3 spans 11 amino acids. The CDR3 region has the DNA TGCGCCAGCAGCTCGGGATACGAGCAGTACTTC. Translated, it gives CASSSGYEQYF.

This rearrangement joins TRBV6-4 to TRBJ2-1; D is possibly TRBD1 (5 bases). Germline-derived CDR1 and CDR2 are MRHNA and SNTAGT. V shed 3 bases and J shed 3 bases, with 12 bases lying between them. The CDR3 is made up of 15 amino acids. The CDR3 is CASSEGHGDYNEQFF. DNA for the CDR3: TGTGCCAGCAGTGAGGGGCACGGAGACTACAATGAGCAGTTCTTC.

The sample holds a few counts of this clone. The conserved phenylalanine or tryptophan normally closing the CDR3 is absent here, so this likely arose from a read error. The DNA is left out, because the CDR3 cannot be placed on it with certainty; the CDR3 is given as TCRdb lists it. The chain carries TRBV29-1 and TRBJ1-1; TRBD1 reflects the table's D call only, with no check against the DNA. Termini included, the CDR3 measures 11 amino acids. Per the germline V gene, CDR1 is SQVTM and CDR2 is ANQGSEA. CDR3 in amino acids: CSGTGTGGFVS.

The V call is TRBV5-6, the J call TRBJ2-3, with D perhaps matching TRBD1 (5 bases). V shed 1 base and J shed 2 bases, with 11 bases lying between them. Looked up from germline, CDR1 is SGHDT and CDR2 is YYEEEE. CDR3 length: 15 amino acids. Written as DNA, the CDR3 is TGTGCCAGCAGCTTGTCGGACATTTCCACAGATACGCAGTATTTT. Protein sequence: CASSLSDISTDTQYF.

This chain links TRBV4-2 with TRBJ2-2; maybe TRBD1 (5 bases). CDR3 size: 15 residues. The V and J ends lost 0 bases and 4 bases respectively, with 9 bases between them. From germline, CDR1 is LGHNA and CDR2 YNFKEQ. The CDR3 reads CASSQDNRGTGELFF. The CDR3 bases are TGTGCCAGCAGCCAAGATAATAGGGGCACCGGGGAGCTGTTTTTT.

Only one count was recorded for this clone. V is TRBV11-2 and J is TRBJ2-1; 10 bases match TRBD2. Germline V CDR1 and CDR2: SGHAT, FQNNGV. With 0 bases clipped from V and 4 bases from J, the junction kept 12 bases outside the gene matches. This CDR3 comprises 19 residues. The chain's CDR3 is CASSLEVGSGRWGYNEQFF. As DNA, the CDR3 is TGTGCCAGCAGCTTAGAAGTGGGTAGCGGGAGGTGGGGGTACAATGAGCAGTTCTTC. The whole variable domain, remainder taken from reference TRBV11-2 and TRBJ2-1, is EAGVAQSPRYKIIEKRQSVAFWCNPISGHATLYWYQQILGQGPKLLIQFQNNGVVDDSQLPKDRFSAERLKGVDSTLKIQPAKLEDSAVYLCASSLEVGSGRWGYNEQFFGPGTRLTVL.

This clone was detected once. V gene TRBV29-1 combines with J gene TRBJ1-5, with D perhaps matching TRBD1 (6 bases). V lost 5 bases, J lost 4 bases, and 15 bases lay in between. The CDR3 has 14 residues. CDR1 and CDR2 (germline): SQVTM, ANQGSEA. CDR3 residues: CSVIDGTLNQPQHF. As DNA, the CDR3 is TGCAGCGTTATAGACGGGACACTAAATCAGCCCCAGCATTTT.

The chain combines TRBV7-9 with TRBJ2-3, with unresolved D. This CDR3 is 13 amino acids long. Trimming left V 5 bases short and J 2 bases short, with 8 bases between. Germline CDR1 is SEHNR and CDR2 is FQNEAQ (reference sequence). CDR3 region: CASSPSLTDTQYF. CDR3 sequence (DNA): TGTGCCAGCAGCCCTTCCCTCACAGATACGCAGTATTTT.

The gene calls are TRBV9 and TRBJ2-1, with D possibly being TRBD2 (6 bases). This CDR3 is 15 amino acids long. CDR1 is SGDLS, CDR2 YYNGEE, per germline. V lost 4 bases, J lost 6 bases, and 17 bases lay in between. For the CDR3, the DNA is TGTGCCAGCAGCCCGGTAACGGGAGAGGGCAATGAGCAGTTCTTC. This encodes CASSPVTGEGNEQFF.

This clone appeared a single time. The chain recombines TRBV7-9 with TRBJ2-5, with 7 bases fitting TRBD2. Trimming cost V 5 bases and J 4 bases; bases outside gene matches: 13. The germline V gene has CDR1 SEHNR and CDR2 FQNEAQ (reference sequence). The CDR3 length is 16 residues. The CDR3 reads CASSPRAGLGVETQYF. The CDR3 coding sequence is TGTGCCAGCAGCCCGAGAGCGGGGTTGGGGGTAGAGACCCAGTACTTC.

CDR3 residues: CAWSISHRGLTEAFF. The DNA for the CDR3 is TGTGCCTGGAGCATATCCCACAGGGGGCTGACTGAAGCTTTCTTT. The chain has TRBV30 and TRBJ1-1; 9 bases match TRBD1. The CDR3 extends over 15 amino acids. V lost 3 bases, J lost 5 bases, and 10 bases stayed unmatched. CDR1 and CDR2 from the germline V gene are GTSNPN and SVGIG (reference sequence).

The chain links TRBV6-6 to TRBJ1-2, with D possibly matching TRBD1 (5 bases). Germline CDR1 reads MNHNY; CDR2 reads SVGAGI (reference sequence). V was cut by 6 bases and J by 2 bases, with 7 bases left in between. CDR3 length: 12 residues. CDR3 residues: CASRGPNYGYTF. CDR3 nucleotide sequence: TGTGCCAGCAGGGGGCCCAACTATGGCTACACCTTC.

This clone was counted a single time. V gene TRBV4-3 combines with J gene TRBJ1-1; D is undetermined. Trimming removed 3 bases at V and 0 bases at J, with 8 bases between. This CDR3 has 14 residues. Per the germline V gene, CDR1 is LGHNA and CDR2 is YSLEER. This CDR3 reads CASSQNRLNTEAFF. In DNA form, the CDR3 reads TGCGCCAGCAGCCAGAACAGATTGAACACTGAAGCTTTCTTT.

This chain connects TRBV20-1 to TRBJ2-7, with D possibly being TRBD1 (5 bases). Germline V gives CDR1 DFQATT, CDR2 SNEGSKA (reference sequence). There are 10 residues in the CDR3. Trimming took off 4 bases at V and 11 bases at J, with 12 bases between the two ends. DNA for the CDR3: TGCAGTGCTACTCAACTCAGGGAGTACTTC. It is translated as CSATQLREYF.

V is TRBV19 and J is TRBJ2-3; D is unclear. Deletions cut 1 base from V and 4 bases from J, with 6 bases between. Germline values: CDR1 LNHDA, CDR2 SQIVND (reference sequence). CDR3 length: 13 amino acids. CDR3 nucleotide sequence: TGTGCCAGTAGTATAGTACGGGCAGATACGCAGTATTTT. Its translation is CASSIVRADTQYF.

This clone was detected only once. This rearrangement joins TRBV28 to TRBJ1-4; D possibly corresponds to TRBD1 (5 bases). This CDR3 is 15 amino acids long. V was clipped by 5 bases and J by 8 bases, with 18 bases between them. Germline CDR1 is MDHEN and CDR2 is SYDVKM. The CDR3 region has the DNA TGTGCCAGCAGTGGAACCGGGACTTCCCTCGAAAAACTGTTTTTT. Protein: CASSGTGTSLEKLFF.

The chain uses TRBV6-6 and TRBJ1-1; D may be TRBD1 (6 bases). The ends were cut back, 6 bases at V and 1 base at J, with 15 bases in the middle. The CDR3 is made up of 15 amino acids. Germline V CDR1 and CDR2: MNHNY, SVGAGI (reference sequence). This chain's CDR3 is CASSTGTRGNTEAFF. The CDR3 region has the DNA TGTGCCAGCAGCACAGGAACCAGGGGGAACACTGAAGCTTTCTTT.

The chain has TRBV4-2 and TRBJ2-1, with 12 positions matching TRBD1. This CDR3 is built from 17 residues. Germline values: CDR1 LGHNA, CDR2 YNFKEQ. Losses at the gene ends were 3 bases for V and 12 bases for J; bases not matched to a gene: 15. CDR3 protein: CASSQLISRDRGQGQFF. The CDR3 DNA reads TGTGCCAGCAGCCAGTTAATTTCCCGGGACAGGGGGCAAGGGCAGTTCTTC.

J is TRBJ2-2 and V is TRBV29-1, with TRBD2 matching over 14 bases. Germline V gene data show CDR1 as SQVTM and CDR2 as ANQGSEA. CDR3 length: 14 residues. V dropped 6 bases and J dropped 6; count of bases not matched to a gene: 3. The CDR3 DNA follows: TGCAGCGTGGGGACTAGCGGGAGACCCGGGGAGCTGTTTTTT. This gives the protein CSVGTSGRPGELFF.

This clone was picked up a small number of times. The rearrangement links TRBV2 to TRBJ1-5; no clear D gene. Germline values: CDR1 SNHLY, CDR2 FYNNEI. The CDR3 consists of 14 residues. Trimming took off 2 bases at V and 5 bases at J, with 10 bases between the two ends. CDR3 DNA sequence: TGTGCCAGCAGTGAAAAGACGGAGTATCAGCCCCAGCATTTT. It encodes CASSEKTEYQPQHF.

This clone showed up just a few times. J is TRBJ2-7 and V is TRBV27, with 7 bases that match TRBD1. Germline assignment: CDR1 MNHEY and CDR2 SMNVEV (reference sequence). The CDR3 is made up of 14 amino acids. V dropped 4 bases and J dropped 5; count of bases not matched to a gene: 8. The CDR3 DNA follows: TGTGCCAGCAGTTCTCGGGACAGCCTAGACGAGCAGTACTTC. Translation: CASSSRDSLDEQYF.